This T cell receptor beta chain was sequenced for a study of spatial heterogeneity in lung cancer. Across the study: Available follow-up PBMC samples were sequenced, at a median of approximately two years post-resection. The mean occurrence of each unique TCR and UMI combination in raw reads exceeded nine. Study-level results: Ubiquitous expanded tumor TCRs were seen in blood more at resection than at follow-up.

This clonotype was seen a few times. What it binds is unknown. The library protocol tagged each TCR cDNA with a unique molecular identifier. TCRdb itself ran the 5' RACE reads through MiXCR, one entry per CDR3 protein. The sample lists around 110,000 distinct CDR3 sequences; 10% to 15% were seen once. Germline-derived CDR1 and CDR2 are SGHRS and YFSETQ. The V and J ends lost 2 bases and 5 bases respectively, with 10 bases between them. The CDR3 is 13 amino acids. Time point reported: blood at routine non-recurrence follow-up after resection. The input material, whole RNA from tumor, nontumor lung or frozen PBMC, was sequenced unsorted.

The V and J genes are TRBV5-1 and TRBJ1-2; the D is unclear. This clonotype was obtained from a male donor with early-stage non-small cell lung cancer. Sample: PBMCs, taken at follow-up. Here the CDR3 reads CASSFAGEYGYTF. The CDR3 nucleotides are TGCGCCAGCAGCTTCGCAGGCGAATATGGCTACACCTTC. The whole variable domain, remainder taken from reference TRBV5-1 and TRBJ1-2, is KAGVTQTPRYLIKTRGQQVTLSCSPISGHRSVSWYQQTPGQGLQFLFEYFSETQRNKGNFPGRFSGRQFSNSRSEMNVSTLELGDSALYLCASSFAGEYGYTFGSGTRLTVV.